These T cell receptor beta chains were read from a single sample in a study of T cells in Graves' hyperthyroidism and ophthalmopathy. TCRdb called the multiplex PCR reads again in MiXCR, with one record for every CDR3 protein. This sample has around 620,000 distinct CDR3 sequences, with around 15% found just once. The sequenced sample consisted of blood. The source of these receptors is a woman aged 25 to 39 with Graves' hyperthyroidism. The CDR3 runs from the conserved cysteine through the conserved F or W. D genes are given only for firm matches. Clone size is shown for a subset of rows, as once, few, many or a class of expanded clone.

j_call: TRBJ1-1; d_call: .; v_call: TRBV29-1; clone_size: few; cdr3_nt: TGCAGCGTTGAGCTTGCGGCCAGAATGAACACTGAAGCTTTCTTT; cdr3_aa: CSVELAARMNTEAFF
j_call: TRBJ2-3; d_call: TRBD2; v_call: TRBV5-1; clone_size: few; cdr3_nt: TGCGCCAGCAGCGTGGGACTAGCGGGTGTGACAGGTACGCAGTATTTT; cdr3_aa: CASSVGLAGVTGTQYF
j_call: TRBJ1-5; d_call: TRBD1; v_call: TRBV20-1; clone_size: .; cdr3_nt: TGCAGTGCCCGGACAGGGAGTCAGCCCCAGCATTTT; cdr3_aa: CSARTGSQPQHF
j_call: TRBJ2-3; d_call: .; v_call: TRBV15; clone_size: .; cdr3_nt: TGTGCCACCAGCAGGGGGTCGGGGGCCACAGATACGCAGTATTTT; cdr3_aa: CATSRGSGATDTQYF
j_call: TRBJ2-3; d_call: .; v_call: TRBV11-3; clone_size: few; cdr3_nt: TGTGCCAGCAGCTTGGAAAAAGATACGCAGTATTTT; cdr3_aa: CASSLEKDTQYF
j_call: TRBJ1-2; d_call: .; v_call: TRBV5-1; clone_size: .; cdr3_nt: TGCGCCAGCTTGACCTTCCCGGGACAACAATATGGCTACACCTTC; cdr3_aa: CASLTFPGQQYGYTF
j_call: TRBJ2-2; d_call: .; v_call: TRBV10-3; clone_size: .; cdr3_nt: TGTGCCATCAGCACAGGGTCGGACACCGGGGAGCTGTTTTTT; cdr3_aa: CAISTGSDTGELFF
j_call: TRBJ2-1; d_call: TRBD2; v_call: TRBV10-3; clone_size: .; cdr3_nt: TGTGCCATCAGTGAAGCCCCAGCGGGAGGGCCACGTGAGCAGTTCTTC; cdr3_aa: CAISEAPAGGPREQFF
j_call: TRBJ2-5; d_call: .; v_call: TRBV6-1; clone_size: .; cdr3_nt: TGTGCCAGCAGTTACGCGGCGAGCCAAGAGACCCAGTACTTC; cdr3_aa: CASSYAASQETQYF
j_call: TRBJ2-7; d_call: .; v_call: TRBV3-1; clone_size: many; cdr3_nt: TGTGCCAGCAGCCAAGCCCGAGACTCTCACGAGCAGTACTTC; cdr3_aa: CASSQARDSHEQYF
j_call: TRBJ2-2; d_call: TRBD1; v_call: TRBV29-1; clone_size: .; cdr3_nt: TGCAGCGTTGGTGGGACAGCGACCACCGGGGAGCTGTTTTTT; cdr3_aa: CSVGGTATTGELFF
j_call: TRBJ2-2; d_call: .; v_call: TRBV11-2; clone_size: many; cdr3_nt: TGTGCCAGCAGCACTGGGTACCGGGAGCTGTTTTTT; cdr3_aa: CASSTGYRELFF
j_call: TRBJ1-1; d_call: .; v_call: TRBV7-3; clone_size: few; cdr3_nt: TGTGCCAGCAGCTTAGGGGGTGGGAATAGAAACACTGAAGCTTTCTTT; cdr3_aa: CASSLGGGNRNTEAFF
j_call: TRBJ2-7; d_call: TRBD2; v_call: TRBV7-2; clone_size: many; cdr3_nt: TGTGCCAGCAGCCGGGAGGCCCTCCCCTCCTACGAGCAGTACTTC; cdr3_aa: CASSREALPSYEQYF
j_call: TRBJ2-7; d_call: .; v_call: TRBV2; clone_size: many; cdr3_nt: TGTGCCAGCAGGTTTATGGCCCTCTACGAGCAGTACTTC; cdr3_aa: CASRFMALYEQYF
j_call: TRBJ1-2; d_call: .; v_call: TRBV28; clone_size: many; cdr3_nt: TGTGCCAGCAACGAAGCAGGAGCTAACTATGGCTACACCTTC; cdr3_aa: CASNEAGANYGYTF
j_call: TRBJ2-3; d_call: .; v_call: TRBV16; clone_size: many; cdr3_nt: TGTGCCAGCAGCCAATCGGGGTCCACAGATACGCAGTATTTT; cdr3_aa: CASSQSGSTDTQYF
j_call: TRBJ1-2; d_call: .; v_call: TRBV5-5; clone_size: .; cdr3_nt: TGTGCCAGCAGCCCCTTACAGGGAAATAACTATGGCTACACCTTC; cdr3_aa: CASSPLQGNNYGYTF
j_call: TRBJ1-5; d_call: .; v_call: TRBV18; clone_size: .; cdr3_nt: TGTGCCAGCTCATCTCAGGACAGCCTCCATCAGCCCCAGCATTTT; cdr3_aa: CASSSQDSLHQPQHF
j_call: TRBJ1-2; d_call: .; v_call: TRBV6-2/TRBV6-3; clone_size: .; cdr3_nt: TGTGCCAGCAGTTCCACGGACATCGAAGCTAACTATGGCTACACCTTC; cdr3_aa: CASSSTDIEANYGYTF
j_call: TRBJ1-1; d_call: TRBD1; v_call: TRBV5-8; clone_size: many; cdr3_nt: TGTGCCAGCAGCCAGACAGGGAGCGGCACTGAAGCTTTCTTT; cdr3_aa: CASSQTGSGTEAFF
j_call: TRBJ1-1; d_call: .; v_call: TRBV19; clone_size: .; cdr3_nt: TGTGCCAGTAGTAGGGTTTTCGACACTGAAGCTTTCTTT; cdr3_aa: CASSRVFDTEAFF
j_call: TRBJ2-7; d_call: .; v_call: TRBV28; clone_size: .; cdr3_nt: TGTGCCAGCGGTTTTCAGGGGTACGAGCAGTACTTC; cdr3_aa: CASGFQGYEQYF
j_call: TRBJ2-1; d_call: TRBD2; v_call: TRBV20-1; clone_size: few; cdr3_nt: TGCAGTGTCCTAGCGGGGTCCCTCGCGGGGGGCAATGAGCAGTTCTTC; cdr3_aa: CSVLAGSLAGGNEQFF
j_call: TRBJ2-7; d_call: TRBD2; v_call: TRBV30; clone_size: many; cdr3_nt: TGTGCCTGGAGTGGATATACTAGCGGGATGCCGACCTACGAGCAGTACTTC; cdr3_aa: CAWSGYTSGMPTYEQYF
j_call: TRBJ2-7; d_call: .; v_call: TRBV20-1; clone_size: .; cdr3_nt: TGCAGTGCTCCGACCCCCGGGCGTGGGCAGTACTTC; cdr3_aa: CSAPTPGRGQYF
j_call: TRBJ2-1; d_call: .; v_call: TRBV12-3/TRBV12-4; clone_size: few; cdr3_nt: TGTGCCAGCAGTCCCAGGAGGGGTGAGCAGTTCTTC; cdr3_aa: CASSPRRGEQFF
j_call: TRBJ2-3; d_call: .; v_call: TRBV3-1; clone_size: few; cdr3_nt: TGTGCCAGCAGCCCTGGACGCACAGATACGCAGTATTTT; cdr3_aa: CASSPGRTDTQYF
j_call: TRBJ2-1; d_call: TRBD2; v_call: TRBV7-9; clone_size: many; cdr3_nt: TGTGCCAGCAGCTACCGGACTAGCGGGAGTAATGAGCAGTTCTTC; cdr3_aa: CASSYRTSGSNEQFF
j_call: TRBJ1-3; d_call: TRBD1; v_call: TRBV12-3/TRBV12-4; clone_size: .; cdr3_nt: TGTGCCAGCAGTATACAGGGACAGATCTCTGGAAACACCATATATTTT; cdr3_aa: CASSIQGQISGNTIYF
j_call: TRBJ1-1; d_call: .; v_call: TRBV2; clone_size: many; cdr3_nt: TGTGCCAGCAGGGGGGCTCTCGGGGAAGCTTTCTTT; cdr3_aa: CASRGALGEAFF
j_call: TRBJ2-1; d_call: .; v_call: TRBV9; clone_size: .; cdr3_nt: TGTGCCAGCAGCGTAGATATCGAGAATGAGCAGTTCTTC; cdr3_aa: CASSVDIENEQFF
j_call: TRBJ2-5; d_call: .; v_call: TRBV3-1; clone_size: few; cdr3_nt: TGTGCCAGCAGCCAACGGACGGGAGTCGGAGAGACCCAGTACTTC; cdr3_aa: CASSQRTGVGETQYF
j_call: TRBJ2-3; d_call: TRBD2; v_call: TRBV28; clone_size: many; cdr3_nt: TGTGCCAGCAACGCGGGGGGGGCAGATACGCAGTATTTT; cdr3_aa: CASNAGGADTQYF
j_call: TRBJ2-5; d_call: .; v_call: TRBV28; clone_size: many; cdr3_nt: TGTGCCAGCAGTGACCCTCATCCTCTCCAGTACTTC; cdr3_aa: CASSDPHPLQYF
j_call: TRBJ2-7; d_call: TRBD2; v_call: TRBV6-1; clone_size: .; cdr3_nt: TGTGCCAGCAGTACCGGGACTAGCGGGAGGCAGTACTTC; cdr3_aa: CASSTGTSGRQYF
j_call: TRBJ2-3; d_call: TRBD1; v_call: TRBV2; clone_size: many; cdr3_nt: TGTGCCAGCAGTACCACAACAGGGGGACCCACAGATACGCAGTATTTT; cdr3_aa: CASSTTTGGPTDTQYF
j_call: TRBJ2-2; d_call: TRBD1; v_call: TRBV12-3/TRBV12-4; clone_size: few; cdr3_nt: TGTGCCAGCAGACAAACAGGGGGCGCGAACACCGGGGAGCTGTTTTTT; cdr3_aa: CASRQTGGANTGELFF
j_call: TRBJ1-5; d_call: .; v_call: TRBV2; clone_size: many; cdr3_nt: TGTGCCAGCAGCGCGGGGGGTGATCAGCCCCAGCATTTT; cdr3_aa: CASSAGGDQPQHF
j_call: TRBJ2-7; d_call: .; v_call: TRBV10-1; clone_size: many; cdr3_nt: TGCGCCAGCAGTGAGTCCGGGTTGGACGGCTCCTACGAGCAGTACTTC; cdr3_aa: CASSESGLDGSYEQYF
j_call: TRBJ2-3; d_call: .; v_call: TRBV11-2; clone_size: many; cdr3_nt: TGTGCCAGCAGCTTTTGGAGCGTGGGCTCAGATACGCAGTATTTT; cdr3_aa: CASSFWSVGSDTQYF
j_call: TRBJ1-5; d_call: .; v_call: TRBV5-5; clone_size: few; cdr3_nt: TGTGCCAGCAGCCCCCTTCGGGACAATCAGCCCCAGCATTTT; cdr3_aa: CASSPLRDNQPQHF
j_call: TRBJ2-7; d_call: .; v_call: TRBV5-1; clone_size: many; cdr3_nt: TGCGCCAGCAGCCCGGGGGACAGTGTCAACGAGCAGTACTTC; cdr3_aa: CASSPGDSVNEQYF
j_call: TRBJ1-2; d_call: .; v_call: TRBV7-2; clone_size: many; cdr3_nt: TGTGCCAGCAGCTTCGGCGTTATCAGATACTATGGCTACACCTTC; cdr3_aa: CASSFGVIRYYGYTF
j_call: TRBJ1-5; d_call: .; v_call: TRBV7-8; clone_size: few; cdr3_nt: TGTGCCAGCACCTCCGGGACGGCCGTAAATCAGCCCCAGCATTTT; cdr3_aa: CASTSGTAVNQPQHF
j_call: TRBJ2-3; d_call: .; v_call: TRBV11-2; clone_size: many; cdr3_nt: TGTGCCAGCAGCCCGAATTTGTACCCAGATACGCAGTATTTT; cdr3_aa: CASSPNLYPDTQYF
j_call: TRBJ1-6; d_call: .; v_call: TRBV6-1; clone_size: .; cdr3_nt: TGTGCCAGCAGTGTCCGATTCGAGGTCCACTTT; cdr3_aa: CASSVRFEVHF
j_call: TRBJ2-6; d_call: .; v_call: TRBV7-3; clone_size: few; cdr3_nt: TGTGCCAGCAGCCCACAGGGAGACGGGGCCAACGTCCTGACTTTC; cdr3_aa: CASSPQGDGANVLTF
j_call: TRBJ1-1; d_call: TRBD1; v_call: TRBV4-1; clone_size: .; cdr3_nt: TGCGCCAGCAGCCTCCGGACAGGGAAGTCAATTGAAGCTTTCTTT; cdr3_aa: CASSLRTGKSIEAFF
j_call: TRBJ2-7; d_call: .; v_call: TRBV19; clone_size: .; cdr3_nt: TGTGCCAGTAGGTTCTCCGCCGGGAACGAGCAGTACTTC; cdr3_aa: CASRFSAGNEQYF
j_call: TRBJ1-2; d_call: .; v_call: TRBV29-1; clone_size: .; cdr3_nt: TGCAGCGTCCCGCTGGGGTCCGATATGGGGGTGGATGGCTACACCTTC; cdr3_aa: CSVPLGSDMGVDGYTF
j_call: TRBJ2-2; d_call: .; v_call: TRBV20-1; clone_size: .; cdr3_nt: TGCAGTGCTAGCGGGGTGCGGGCGCTGAACACCGGGGAGCTGTTTTTT; cdr3_aa: CSASGVRALNTGELFF
j_call: TRBJ2-1; d_call: TRBD2; v_call: TRBV14; clone_size: few; cdr3_nt: TGTGCCAGCAGCCAAAGGACTAGAGGGTACAATGAGCAGTTCTTC; cdr3_aa: CASSQRTRGYNEQFF
j_call: TRBJ2-5; d_call: TRBD2; v_call: TRBV30; clone_size: many; cdr3_nt: TGTGCCTGGAGTCCTCTGCTAGCGGGCTGGGAGACCCAGTACTTC; cdr3_aa: CAWSPLLAGWETQYF
j_call: TRBJ2-7; d_call: TRBD2; v_call: TRBV27; clone_size: few; cdr3_nt: TGTGCCGCAGCAGCTAGCGGCTCCTACGAGCAGTACTTC; cdr3_aa: CAAAASGSYEQYF